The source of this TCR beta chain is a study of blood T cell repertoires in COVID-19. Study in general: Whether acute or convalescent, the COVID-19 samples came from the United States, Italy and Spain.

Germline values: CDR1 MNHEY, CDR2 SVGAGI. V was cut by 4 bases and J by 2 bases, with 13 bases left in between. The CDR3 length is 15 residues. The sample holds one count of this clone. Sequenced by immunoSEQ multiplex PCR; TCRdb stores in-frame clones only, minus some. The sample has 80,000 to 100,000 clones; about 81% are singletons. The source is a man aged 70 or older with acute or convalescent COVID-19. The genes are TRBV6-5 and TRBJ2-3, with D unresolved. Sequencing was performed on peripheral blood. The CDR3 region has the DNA TGTGCCAGCAGTTCTCGATCCCAGAACACAGATACGCAGTATTTT. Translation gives CASSSRSQNTDTQYF.